These 23 T cell receptor beta chains were sequenced from one sample in a study of T cells expressing NK-cell markers. TCRdb processed the 5' RACE reads again and assigns one entry to each CDR3 protein, with no DNA. This repertoire includes 200,000 to 300,000 distinct CDR3 sequences. The sequenced material came from blood T cells: a sorted CD56 or NKG2C T cell subset, CD4+ or CD8+ T cells, or bulk PBMC T cells (not recorded which). These receptors were taken from a man younger than 35 in good health.

The gene calls are TRBV9 and TRBJ2-1; the TCRdb call, TRBD2, lacks DNA for checking. Germline V lookup: CDR1 SGDLS, CDR2 YYNGEE. There are 19 residues in the CDR3. This CDR3 reads CASSVDLAGVWSSYNEQFF. The full variable domain, in which reference TRBV9 and TRBJ2-1 provide the parts outside the CDR3, is DSGVTQTPKHLITATGQRVTLRCSPRSGDLSVYWYQQSLDQGLQFLIQYYNGEERAKGNILERFSAQQFPDLHSELNLSSLELGDSALYFCASSVDLAGVWSSYNEQFFGPGTRLTVL.

V is TRBV18 and J is TRBJ1-2. The length of the CDR3 is 13 residues. Germline CDR1 reads KGHSH; CDR2 reads LQKENI. The CDR3: CASSPGATYGYTF.

The V gene is TRBV6-2 or TRBV6-3, the J gene TRBJ2-7; TCRdb calls TRBD1, which cannot be checked without DNA. The CDR3 has 14 amino acids. From germline, CDR1 is MNHEY and CDR2 SVGEGT. CDR3 loop: CASSRQTITYEQYF.

The genes are TRBV20-1 and TRBJ2-6; without DNA, the TCRdb call of TRBD1 cannot be checked. CDR1 and CDR2 (germline): DFQATT, SNEGSKA (reference sequence). This CDR3 has 17 amino acids. This chain's CDR3 is CSASPSDRGPGANVLTF.

CDR3 residues: CASSYRGPGQPQHF. The chain recombines TRBV6-2 or TRBV6-3 with TRBJ1-5; without DNA, the TCRdb call of TRBD1 cannot be checked. Per the germline V gene, CDR1 is MNHEY and CDR2 is SVGEGT. CDR3 length: 14 residues.

The V and J genes are TRBV6-1 and TRBJ1-5; absent DNA, TCRdb's TRBD1 call cannot be checked. This CDR3 region has 17 residues. Germline CDR1 MNHNS, CDR2 SASEGT. The CDR3 is CASRRDGQGVFNQPQHF.

This chain uses TRBV12-3 or TRBV12-4 with TRBJ2-2. The CDR3 has 14 amino acids. CDR3: CASSLSVNTGELFF.

The CDR3 sequence: CASSSGLAGGPANNEQFF. The chain links TRBV5-1 to TRBJ2-1; TCRdb selects TRBD2, and the lack of DNA leaves this call unchecked. This CDR3 has 18 residues. The germline V gene encodes CDR1 SGHRS and CDR2 YFSETQ.

The chain has TRBV7-9 and TRBJ1-4; TCRdb's D gene call, TRBD1, goes unchecked for lack of DNA. From germline, CDR1 is SEHNR and CDR2 FQNEAQ (reference sequence). The length of the CDR3 is 14 residues. CDR3 protein: CASSRDRVDEKLFF. The full variable domain, completed using reference TRBV7-9 and TRBJ1-4, is DTGVSQNPRHKITKRGQNVTFRCDPISEHNRLYWYRQTLGQGPEFLTYFQNEAQLEKSRLLSDRFSAERPKGSFSTLEIQRTEQGDSAMYLCASSRDRVDEKLFFGSGTQLSVL.

This rearrangement joins TRBV7-2 to TRBJ2-3; with no DNA, the TCRdb D assignment of TRBD1 cannot be verified. Germline loops: CDR1 SGHTA, CDR2 FQGNSA. The CDR3 has 13 amino acids. The chain's CDR3 is CASARGGPDTQYF.

This sequence joins TRBV29-1 and TRBJ2-1; without DNA, the TCRdb call of TRBD1 cannot be checked. The germline V gene has CDR1 SQVTM and CDR2 ANQGSEA. This CDR3 has 14 amino acids. The CDR3 is CSVLTGGSSNEQFF.

V and J are TRBV7-2 and TRBJ2-7. The germline gives CDR1 SGHTA, CDR2 FQGNSA. CDR3 length: 14 amino acids. CDR3 sequence: CASALAGGPLEQYF.

This chain links TRBV24-1 with TRBJ2-3; TCRdb returns TRBD2, unconfirmable since there is no DNA. The CDR3 extends over 15 amino acids. Germline V gene lookup returns CDR1 KGHDR and CDR2 SFDVKD. CDR3 in amino acids: CATSDLAGVGDTQYF.

V gene TRBV5-6 combines with J gene TRBJ1-1. Germline V gene data show CDR1 as SGHDT and CDR2 as YYEEEE. The CDR3 spans 16 residues. The CDR3 loop is CASSLAAGRTNTEAFF.

The chain recombines TRBV12-5 with TRBJ2-3; the TCRdb D gene call, TRBD1, has no DNA to confirm it. The CDR3 extends over 13 amino acids. Germline-derived CDR1 and CDR2 are LGHNT and FRNRAP. This CDR3 reads CASGSHRADTQYF.

V and J are TRBV7-2 and TRBJ2-7; lacking DNA, the TRBD2 call made by TCRdb goes unchecked. CDR3 size: 16 residues. In germline, CDR1 is SGHTA, CDR2 FQGNSA. The CDR3: CASTRVAGGSSYEQYF.

V usage is TRBV9 and J usage is TRBJ2-1; TCRdb proposes TRBD2, but this gene call is untestable without DNA. The CDR3 runs to 18 residues. Germline V gene sequence: CDR1 SGDLS, CDR2 YYNGEE. CDR3 in amino acids: CASSGDILGGPPYNEQFF.

V usage is TRBV5-1 and J usage is TRBJ2-7. The CDR3 is 14 amino acids. Germline V gives CDR1 SGHRS, CDR2 YFSETQ. The CDR3 loop reads CASAQRTGMDEQYF. Full variable domain (rest looked up from reference TRBV5-1 and TRBJ2-7): KAGVTQTPRYLIKTRGQQVTLSCSPISGHRSVSWYQQTPGQGLQFLFEYFSETQRNKGNFPGRFSGRQFSNSRSEMNVSTLELGDSALYLCASAQRTGMDEQYFGPGTRLTVT.

The chain has TRBV20-1 and TRBJ2-2; TCRdb designates TRBD1, a call that cannot be tested without DNA. This CDR3 spans 13 amino acids. CDR1 and CDR2 from the germline V gene are DFQATT and SNEGSKA (reference sequence). CDR3: CSARDPGAGELFF.

This chain uses TRBV24-1 with TRBJ2-5. CDR3 length equals 11 residues. Germline V gene sequence: CDR1 KGHDR, CDR2 SFDVKD. CDR3 amino acids: CATSTKETQYF.

The V gene is TRBV28, the J gene TRBJ2-7; as DNA is missing, the TRBD1 call by TCRdb cannot be tested. Germline V gives CDR1 MDHEN, CDR2 SYDVKM. This CDR3 contains 16 residues. CDR3 region: CASSYPWDAGGYEQYF.

The chain employs TRBV4-3 and TRBJ2-7. The germline CDR1 and CDR2 sequences are LGHNA and YSLEER. This CDR3 is built from 14 residues. The CDR3 sequence: CASSQVAGVSLQYF.

This chain joins TRBV20-1 and TRBJ2-1; TCRdb calls TRBD2, which cannot be checked without DNA. This CDR3 spans 14 amino acids. CDR1 DFQATT and CDR2 SNEGSKA come from the germline V gene (reference sequence). CDR3 in amino acids: CSALEGLAGVGQFF.